Shown below are 18 T cell receptor beta chains from a single sample sequenced in a study of T cell responses to AZD1222 COVID-19 vaccine. The protocol was immunoSEQ multiplex PCR, while the TCRdb copy is restricted to in-frame clones and leaves out a portion. This table holds 60,000 to 85,000 clones, 70% to 80% found once. The sample consisted of peripheral blood, taken 28 days after the second dose of the MenACWY control vaccine. The source is an adult who received the MenACWY meningococcal vaccine as a control.

The CDR3 nucleotides read TGTGCCAGCAGTTCCCACGACAGGGGCCACTACACCTTC. Encoded protein: CASSSHDRGHYTF. This chain links TRBV28 with TRBJ1-2; 8 bases fit TRBD1. The ends lost 4 bases at V and 10 bases at J; junction bases unmatched: 8. Looked up from germline, CDR1 is MDHEN and CDR2 is SYDVKM. This CDR3 region has 13 residues.

Details on this clone: The same CDR3 can be traced to other DNA sequences in this sample. This rearrangement joins TRBV2 to TRBJ2-3; possible D gene TRBD2, 5 bases. Germline CDR1 SNHLY, CDR2 FYNNEI. The V end was cut by 1 base, the J end by 4 bases, with 9 bases between. This CDR3 has 14 amino acids. The CDR3 nucleotides are TGTGCCAGCAGTGAAGGGCTAGCAGCAGATACGCAGTATTTT. Amino acids: CASSEGLAADTQYF.

V and J are TRBV6-1 and TRBJ1-5, with 8 bases matching TRBD1. V lost 1 base to trimming and J lost 2 bases; unmatched junction nucleotides: 1. CDR1 is MNHNS, CDR2 SASEGT, per germline. This CDR3 is built from 15 residues. CDR3 nucleotides: TGTGCCAGCAGTGAAGGGACAGGGCGCAATCAGCCCCAGCATTTT. Amino acids: CASSEGTGRNQPQHF.

CDR3 sequence (DNA): TGTGCCAGCAGCAAAACAGGGGGTACTGAAGCTTTCTTT. It encodes CASSKTGGTEAFF. This chain joins TRBV7-3 and TRBJ1-1, with 8 bases that match TRBD1. Germline CDR1 is SGHTA and CDR2 is FQGTGA. This CDR3 has 13 amino acids. Germline trimming cut 5 bases from V and 5 bases from J; bases unmatched to any gene: 4.

V and J are TRBV30 and TRBJ1-6; tentatively, D is TRBD1 (6 bases). The V gene lost 3 bases and the J gene lost 10 bases, with 16 bases spanning the gap. The CDR3 loop spans 14 amino acids. Germline CDR1 is GTSNPN and CDR2 is SVGIG (reference sequence). CDR3 loop: CAWRGGAEISPLHF. As DNA, the CDR3 is TGTGCCTGGAGGGGGGGGGCAGAAATATCACCCCTCCACTTT.

CDR3 protein: CASSATGGANVLTF. The CDR3 DNA reads as TGTGCCAGCAGTGCTACAGGAGGGGCCAACGTCCTGACTTTC. The chain joins TRBV28 to TRBJ2-6; the D gene is possibly TRBD1 (5 bases). Trimming removed 5 bases at V and 4 bases at J, with 9 bases between. From germline, CDR1 is MDHEN and CDR2 SYDVKM. CDR3 size: 14 residues.

The rearrangement joins TRBV7-2 to TRBJ2-1, with TRBD2 identical over 8 bases. This CDR3 is 15 amino acids long. V was pared by 0 bases and J by 5 bases, with 3 bases of the junction left unmatched. Germline V gene data show CDR1 as SGHTA and CDR2 as FQGNSA. CDR3 in amino acids: CASSLAGRADNEQFF. CDR3 bases: TGTGCCAGCAGCTTAGCCGGGAGGGCCGACAATGAGCAGTTCTTC.

The chain is built from TRBV9 and TRBJ2-2; D is unclear. Per the germline V gene, CDR1 is SGDLS and CDR2 is YYNGEE. The CDR3 has 15 amino acids. Trimming took 0 bases from V and 4 from J, leaving 10 bases between them. The CDR3 here is CASSVDSILTGELFF. Written as DNA, the CDR3 is TGTGCCAGCAGCGTAGATAGCATTCTCACCGGGGAGCTGTTTTTT.

The gene calls are TRBV6-2 or TRBV6-3 and TRBJ2-3, with D perhaps TRBD2 (7 bases). This CDR3 spans 16 amino acids. Germline CDR1 is MNHEY and CDR2 is SVGEGT. V was pared by 6 bases and J by 2 bases, with 18 bases between. The CDR3 DNA reads as TGTGCCAGCAGCCTCGGAGGGGGGGTTTCCACAGATACGCAGTATTTT. As protein: CASSLGGGVSTDTQYF.

The chain combines TRBV29-1 with TRBJ2-5; 7 bases match TRBD1. V dropped 6 bases and J dropped 6; count of bases not matched to a gene: 10. The CDR3 has 13 residues. Germline V gene sequence: CDR1 SQVTM, CDR2 ANQGSEA. The CDR3 nucleotides read TGCAGCGTCCACGAACAGGGGTTGAAGACCCAGTACTTC. This translates into CSVHEQGLKTQYF.

The chain recombines TRBV3-1 (or the pseudogene TRBV3-2) with TRBJ2-4; D might be TRBD2 (5 bases). V was clipped by 2 bases and J by 9 bases, with 20 bases between them. From germline, CDR1 is LGHDT and CDR2 YNNKEL (reference sequence). The CDR3 has 16 amino acids. This CDR3 is CASSQSDLGLSSIQYF. The DNA for the CDR3 is TGTGCCAGCAGCCAATCAGATCTCGGACTCAGCAGCATTCAGTACTTC.

The chain is built from TRBV12-3 or TRBV12-4 and TRBJ1-1; TRBD1 matches at 12 bases. J lost 9 bases, V lost 6 bases, and 5 bases had no gene match. The CDR3 runs to 13 residues. The CDR3 DNA is TGTGCCAGCAGCCTGGGACAGGGGGCACAAGCTTTCTTT. Its protein product is CASSLGQGAQAFF.

As for this clone: The same CDR3 can be traced to other DNA sequences in this sample. J is TRBJ2-2 and V is TRBV15; D ambiguous. Germline V gives CDR1 LNHNV, CDR2 YYDKDF (reference sequence). V lost 0 bases and J lost 4, with 6 bases in between. There are 14 residues in the CDR3. CDR3 DNA sequence: TGTGCCACCAGCAGAGAGGAAGTCACCGGGGAGCTGTTTTTT. Amino acids: CATSREEVTGELFF.

This clone was observed a handful of times. J is TRBJ2-1 and V is TRBV13, with 10 bases identical to TRBD2. V shed 1 base and J 1 base; nucleotides not matched to a gene: 10. Germline assignment: CDR1 PRHDT and CDR2 FYEKMQ (reference sequence). The CDR3 runs to 19 residues. The CDR3 is CASSLAVTSGTRSYNEQFF. Written as DNA, the CDR3 is TGTGCCAGCAGCTTAGCGGTAACTAGCGGGACCCGATCCTACAATGAGCAGTTCTTC.

The CDR3 loop reads CASSVGGEGALYEQYF. The CDR3 DNA follows: TGTGCCAGCAGCGTAGGTGGTGAGGGGGCCTTATACGAGCAGTACTTC. The rearrangement joins TRBV11-2 to TRBJ2-7; 7 positions match TRBD1. V dropped 5 bases and J dropped 4; count of bases not matched to a gene: 14. In germline, CDR1 is SGHAT, CDR2 FQNNGV. The CDR3 has 16 residues.

This clone was found once. This sequence joins TRBV29-1 and TRBJ2-7, with 10 bases fitting TRBD1. CDR3 length: 11 amino acids. Germline V lookup: CDR1 SQVTM, CDR2 ANQGSEA. Losses at the gene ends were 6 bases for V and 5 bases for J; bases not matched to a gene: 1. CDR3 sequence (DNA): TGCAGCGTCGGGACAGGGGACGAGCAGTACTTC. Protein sequence: CSVGTGDEQYF.

This CDR3 is CAIRRETGELFF. The CDR3 coding sequence is TGTGCCATCCGGAGGGAGACCGGGGAGCTGTTTTTT. The chain links TRBV10-3 to TRBJ2-2, with TRBD2 as a possible D gene (6 bases). CDR1 ENHRY and CDR2 SYGVKD come from the germline V gene. CDR3 length equals 12 residues. With 8 bases removed from V and 5 bases from J, the gap between germline ends came to 9 bases.

This clone was detected only once. The chain links TRBV5-1 to TRBJ1-5, with D unclear. The V gene's germline CDR1 is SGHRS and CDR2 YFSETQ. This CDR3 spans 13 amino acids. V lost 4 bases, J lost 7 bases, and 12 bases lay in between. Here the CDR3 DNA reads TGCGCCAGCAGCCCCCTGGGAGGCCAGCCCCAGCATTTT. This codes for CASSPLGGQPQHF.